Following are 28 T cell receptor beta chains from one sample sequenced in a study of post-analysis software for immune sequencing data. Study-level results: In patients, about 5 TRBV segments were more frequent than in controls, with TRBV5-6, TRBV5-1 and TRBV20-1 among them.

The antigens for these receptors are not known. Unique molecular identifiers had been added to the TCR beta cDNA libraries. In TCRdb, the PCR reads were re-called with MiXCR into one record per CDR3 protein. The sample lists over 300,000 distinct CDR3 sequences, about a third occurring once. The sample taken for sequencing was blood. The receptors originated from a girl aged 5-17 years with multiple sclerosis.

This clonotype was recorded many times. The gene calls are TRBV4-1 and TRBJ2-5, with D unclear. Germline CDR1 is MGHRA and CDR2 is YSYEKL. V was cut by 1 base and J by 3 bases, with 6 bases left in between. This CDR3 contains 13 residues. The DNA for the CDR3 is TGCGCCAGCAGCCAAGGAGTGGAAGAGACCCAGTACTTC. Protein product: CASSQGVEETQYF.

The V gene is TRBV25-1, the J gene TRBJ2-5, with D tentatively TRBD2 (6 bases). Near its end, the DNA agrees better with TRBJ2-7, so the J call may be wrong. Germline V gives CDR1 MGHDK, CDR2 SYGVNS. CDR3 length: 13 residues. For the CDR3, the DNA is TGTGCCAGCAGTGGAAGACTGGGGGGCGAGCAGTACTTC. Translated, it gives CASSGRLGGEQYF.

The rearrangement links TRBV2 to TRBJ1-5; the D gene is possibly TRBD1 (5 bases). Deletions cut 5 bases from V and 2 bases from J, with 13 bases between. This CDR3 region has 15 residues. Germline assignment: CDR1 SNHLY and CDR2 FYNNEI. The CDR3 region is CASSTPGTGNQPQHF. CDR3 DNA: TGTGCCAGCAGTACCCCCGGGACCGGCAATCAGCCCCAGCATTTT.

This chain links TRBV25-1 with TRBJ2-1; TRBD2 is a possible D gene (6 bases). CDR1 MGHDK and CDR2 SYGVNS come from the germline V gene. The ends were cut back, 4 bases at V and 7 bases at J, with 11 bases in the middle. CDR3 size: 13 residues. The CDR3 nucleotides are TGTGCCAGCAGTGGAACGGGAGAGAATGAGCAGTTCTTC. The encoded protein is CASSGTGENEQFF. The entire variable domain, with the rest obtained from reference TRBV25-1 and TRBJ2-1, is as follows: EADIYQTPRYLVIGTGKKITLECSQTMGHDKMYWYQQDPGMELHLIHYSYGVNSTEKGDLSSESTVSRIRTEHFPLTLESARPSHTSQYLCASSGTGENEQFFGPGTRLTVL.

This chain joins TRBV7-9 and TRBJ2-3; D ambiguous. This CDR3 is 15 amino acids long. The germline gives CDR1 SEHNR, CDR2 FQNEAQ (reference sequence). V was pared by 3 bases and J by 6 bases, with 16 bases between. DNA for the CDR3: TGTGCCAGCAGCTTGAGTTTGATAGGCGAGGATACGCAGTATTTT. This translates into CASSLSLIGEDTQYF.

The gene calls are TRBV18 and TRBJ2-1; 9 bases align to TRBD1. Germline CDR1 reads KGHSH; CDR2 reads LQKENI. The ends lost 3 bases at V and 1 base at J; junction bases unmatched: 25. This CDR3 has 23 residues. CDR3 sequence: CASSPRTYPGQGFFGGSYNEQFF. Here the CDR3 DNA reads TGTGCCAGCTCACCGCGGACTTATCCGGGACAGGGATTTTTCGGGGGGTCCTACAATGAGCAGTTCTTC.

This rearrangement joins TRBV28 to TRBJ2-7; tentative D call: TRBD1 (7 bases). CDR1 and CDR2 (germline): MDHEN, SYDVKM. The CDR3 is made up of 15 amino acids. Trimming removed 2 bases at V and 6 bases at J, with 17 bases between. DNA of the CDR3: TGTGCCAGCAGTTTAGATCGGGGGACAGCCCCCGAGCAGTACTTC. Residues: CASSLDRGTAPEQYF.

This clonotype was counted a single time. Possible read error: a much larger clone is one base away. The V gene is TRBV5-1, the J gene TRBJ2-7; D remains ambiguous. This CDR3 has 14 residues. V lost 4 bases and J 3 bases, leaving 14 bases between the germline ends. Germline CDR1 is SGHRS and CDR2 is YFSETQ. CDR3 region: CASSMVVSHYEQYF. The DNA of the CDR3 is TGCGCCAGCAGCATGGTAGTCAGCCACTACGAGCAGTACTTC. Together with reference TRBV5-1 and TRBJ2-7, the CDR3 gives the full variable domain: KAGVTQTPRYLIKTRGQQVTLSCSPISGHRSVSWYQQTPGQGLQFLFEYFSETQRNKGNFPGRFSGRQFSNSRSEMNVSTLELGDSALYLCASSMVVSHYEQYFGPGTRLTVT.

V gene TRBV3-1 combines with J gene TRBJ1-1; D uncertain. Germline CDR1 and CDR2: LGHDT and YNNKEL (reference sequence). V gave up 2 bases and J gave up 6 bases, with 10 bases separating them. This CDR3 contains 13 residues. The CDR3 loop reads CASSQHEDAEAFF. CDR3 DNA: TGTGCCAGCAGCCAACATGAGGACGCTGAAGCTTTCTTT.

The rearrangement links TRBV12-3 or TRBV12-4 to TRBJ2-1; 10 bases agree with TRBD2. Losses at the gene ends were 0 bases for V and 5 bases for J; bases not matched to a gene: 7. The CDR3 is 17 amino acids. CDR3 bases: TGTGCCAGCAGTTTAGCCAGCGGGGGGGCGTTTGACAATGAGCAGTTCTTC. Translating gives CASSLASGGAFDNEQFF.

V usage is TRBV4-1 and J usage is TRBJ2-1, with 7 bases lining up with TRBD1. This CDR3 region has 15 residues. Germline trimming cut 1 base from V and 15 bases from J; bases unmatched to any gene: 15. The germline V gene encodes CDR1 MGHRA and CDR2 YSYEKL. The CDR3 DNA is TGCGCCAGCAGCCAAGGGAACACAGGGGCCGAATATCCGTTCTTC. This translates into CASSQGNTGAEYPFF.

V gene TRBV5-1 combines with J gene TRBJ2-6, with D tentatively TRBD1 (6 bases). The germline V gene encodes CDR1 SGHRS and CDR2 YFSETQ. This CDR3 is 16 amino acids long. Trimming removed 8 bases from V and 0 bases from J, with 15 bases in between. The CDR3, as DNA: TGCGCCAGTGGGTCAGGGGAAAGCTCTGGGGCCAACGTCCTGACTTTC. Protein sequence: CASGSGESSGANVLTF.

The V call is TRBV20-1, the J call TRBJ2-4, with D hard to call. CDR1 and CDR2 from the germline V gene are DFQATT and SNEGSKA (reference sequence). CDR3 length: 13 amino acids. Deletions cut 6 bases from V and 2 bases from J, with 11 bases between. For the CDR3, the DNA is TGCAGTGCGCGAAAGGAACCCAAAAACATTCAGTACTTC. As protein: CSARKEPKNIQYF.

This clonotype was seen a handful of times. V gene TRBV12-3 or TRBV12-4 combines with J gene TRBJ2-1, with TRBD1 matching over 9 bases. After removal of 6 bases from V and 4 bases from J, the junction contained 7 bases not matched to a gene. This CDR3 is built from 15 residues. CDR3 in DNA: TGTGCCAGCAGCCATGAAGGACAGGGGTACAATGAGCAGTTCTTC. This gives the protein CASSHEGQGYNEQFF.

This clonotype was seen a few times. The rearrangement uses TRBV7-3 and TRBJ1-1; no clear D gene. Germline CDR1 SGHTA, CDR2 FQGTGA. With 1 base removed from V and 1 base from J, the gap between germline ends came to 10 bases. The CDR3 sequence is 15 residues long. CDR3 sequence (DNA): TGTGCCAGCAGCTTAAGCGGACCCTCGAACACTGAAGCTTTCTTT. It specifies CASSLSGPSNTEAFF.

The chain recombines TRBV4-2 with TRBJ2-1; the match to TRBD2 covers 14 bases. This CDR3 spans 16 amino acids. CDR1 LGHNA and CDR2 YNFKEQ come from the germline V gene. The junction had 1 base not matched to a gene; V was cut back by 0 bases and J by 6 bases. CDR3 amino acids: CASSQDGLAGGNEQFF. The CDR3 nucleotides are TGTGCCAGCAGCCAAGATGGACTAGCGGGGGGCAATGAGCAGTTCTTC.

A few counts support this clonotype. The chain has TRBV15 and TRBJ1-4; D not resolved. In germline, CDR1 is LNHNV, CDR2 YYDKDF (reference sequence). V was trimmed by 6 bases and J by 3 bases, leaving 8 bases between them. This CDR3 comprises 13 residues. The CDR3 DNA is TGTGCCACCAGTCGCGGATCTAATGAAAAACTGTTTTTT. As protein: CATSRGSNEKLFF. Drawing the rest from reference TRBV15 and TRBJ1-4, the complete variable domain is DAMVIQNPRYQVTQFGKPVTLSCSQTLNHNVMYWYQQKSSQAPKLLFHYYDKDFNNEADTPDNFQSRRPNTSFCFLDIRSPGLGDTAMYLCATSRGSNEKLFFGSGTQLSVL.

This chain links TRBV12-3 or TRBV12-4 with TRBJ1-2; possible D gene TRBD1, 5 bases. This CDR3 is built from 15 residues. V shed 1 base and J shed 4 bases, with 13 bases lying between them. The CDR3 DNA is TGTGCCAGCAGTTTAGAAGGTGCCAGGGTCTATGGCTACACCTTC. Protein sequence: CASSLEGARVYGYTF.

Written as DNA, the CDR3 is TGCGCCAGCAGCTTGCCGGACAGCGCGGTCTCTGGAAACACCATATATTTT. Its translation is CASSLPDSAVSGNTIYF. The chain has TRBV5-1 and TRBJ1-3; D perhaps matches TRBD1 (6 bases). Deletions cut 1 base from V and 0 bases from J, with 14 bases between. In germline, CDR1 is SGHRS, CDR2 YFSETQ. The CDR3 is 17 residues long.

V gene TRBV27 combines with J gene TRBJ2-7; the match to TRBD1 covers 7 bases. CDR1 is MNHEY and CDR2 is SMNVEV in the germline V gene (reference sequence). V dropped 5 bases and J dropped 6; count of bases not matched to a gene: 4. The CDR3 runs to 12 residues. The CDR3 is CASSMTGSEQYF. The CDR3, as DNA: TGTGCCAGCAGTATGACAGGGAGCGAGCAGTACTTC.

In its sample, this clonotype was seen a few times. The chain uses TRBV27 and TRBJ2-3; D remains unclear. V shed 2 bases and J shed 1 base, with 10 bases lying between them. CDR1 and CDR2 (germline): MNHEY, SMNVEV (reference sequence). This CDR3 comprises 15 residues. The CDR3 DNA is TGTGCCAGCAGTTTAGGTGTTGGCGGCACAGATACGCAGTATTTT. Protein sequence: CASSLGVGGTDTQYF.

The table lists this clonotype with a few counts. The DNA of the CDR3 is TGCGCCAGCAGCCAACCCGGGACAGGGAATGGCTACACCTTC. This gives the protein CASSQPGTGNGYTF. This sequence joins TRBV4-1 and TRBJ1-2; 9 bases align to TRBD1. The CDR3 extends over 14 amino acids. J gave up 6 bases and V 2 bases, and 4 bases lay outside the gene matches. Germline V gene data show CDR1 as MGHRA and CDR2 as YSYEKL.

This clonotype showed up just a few times. The chain combines TRBV9 with TRBJ2-7; D uncertain. V lost 0 bases to trimming and J lost 2 bases, with 6 bases between them. The CDR3 is 13 residues long. Germline V lookup: CDR1 SGDLS, CDR2 YYNGEE. CDR3 sequence: CASSVVQPYEQYF. CDR3 DNA: TGTGCCAGCAGCGTAGTACAGCCCTACGAGCAGTACTTC.

The genes are TRBV20-1 and TRBJ1-5; the D gene is possibly TRBD1 (5 bases). Germline V CDR1 and CDR2: DFQATT, SNEGSKA (reference sequence). This CDR3 has 16 residues. V lost 2 bases, J lost 2 bases, and 16 bases lay in between. The CDR3 DNA reads TGCAGTGCTAGAATGGGTGGGGGGACGGGCAATCAGCCCCAGCATTTT. Its translation: CSARMGGGTGNQPQHF.

This clonotype has a count of ten or more. The rearrangement uses TRBV12-3 or TRBV12-4 and TRBJ1-1; no reliable D call. This CDR3 contains 13 residues. Deletions cut 3 bases from V and 2 bases from J, with 7 bases between. The CDR3 loop is CASSFTRNTEAFF. The DNA of the CDR3 is TGTGCCAGCAGTTTCACCAGAAACACTGAAGCTTTCTTT.

This clonotype was seen ten or more times. The chain links TRBV20-1 to TRBJ2-7, with TRBD1 as a possible D gene (5 bases). This CDR3 spans 13 amino acids. Trimming stripped 3 bases from V and 0 bases from J, with 9 bases between. Germline V gene lookup returns CDR1 DFQATT and CDR2 SNEGSKA (reference sequence). The CDR3 DNA follows: TGCAGTGCTAGTACAGGAGTCTCCTACGAGCAGTACTTC. This codes for CSASTGVSYEQYF.

This chain connects TRBV12-3 or TRBV12-4 to TRBJ1-1; D not resolved. This CDR3 spans 16 amino acids. Trimming left V 2 bases short and J 2 bases short, with 15 bases between. CDR3 in amino acids: CASSLLPQASNTEAFF. DNA of the CDR3: TGTGCCAGCAGTTTACTTCCTCAGGCCTCTAACACTGAAGCTTTCTTT.

This clonotype was recorded a few times. This sequence joins TRBV10-3 and TRBJ2-7, with D possibly being TRBD1 (6 bases). The CDR3 is 12 amino acids. Germline V gene sequence: CDR1 ENHRY, CDR2 SYGVKD. The ends were cut back, 8 bases at V and 2 bases at J, with 10 bases in the middle. The DNA of the CDR3 is TGTGCCATCGCAGGGGACGCCTACGAGCAGTACTTC. Its protein product is CAIAGDAYEQYF.